A single sample is the source of the 29 T cell receptor beta chains below, sequenced in a study of blood T cell repertoires in COVID-19. Repertoires were generated with immunoSEQ multiplex PCR, while TCRdb's copy carries only in-frame clones and drops some. Among around 430,000 clones listed, around nine tenths were seen once. The sample was PBMCs or T cells enriched from blood (not recorded which). Receptors were obtained from a woman aged 50 to 60 who had recovered from COVID-19.

The chain has TRBV4-2 and TRBJ1-6; 8 nucleotides agree with TRBD1. V shed 1 base and J 10 bases; nucleotides not matched to a gene: 9. The CDR3 runs 16 residues. CDR1 and CDR2 from the germline V gene are LGHNA and YNFKEQ. This CDR3 is CASSQGTTGDVSPLHF. The CDR3 nucleotides read TGTGCCAGCAGCCAAGGGACGACAGGGGACGTGTCACCCCTCCACTTT.

The chain uses TRBV2 and TRBJ1-1; possibly TRBD1 for D (5 bases). This CDR3 has 15 amino acids. Germline CDR1 is SNHLY and CDR2 is FYNNEI. V dropped 7 bases and J dropped 0 bases, with 15 bases sitting between them. The CDR3 reads CASMTTDRLNTEAFF. The CDR3 nucleotides read TGTGCCAGCATGACGACCGACAGATTGAACACTGAAGCTTTCTTT.

This clone was recorded once. V and J are TRBV10-3 and TRBJ1-1; 8 bases are shared with TRBD1. Germline CDR1 is ENHRY and CDR2 is SYGVKD. The junction had 4 bases not matched to a gene; V was cut back by 7 bases and J by 0 bases. This CDR3 comprises 14 residues. The CDR3 is CAITETGVNTEAFF. The CDR3 bases are TGTGCCATCACCGAGACAGGGGTGAACACTGAAGCTTTCTTT.

The V call is TRBV5-5, the J call TRBJ2-2, with 7 bases that match TRBD2. Germline CDR1 and CDR2: SGHKS and YYEKEE (reference sequence). CDR3 length: 16 amino acids. J lost 7 bases, V lost 1 base, and 10 bases had no gene match. CDR3: CASSLSVGSGGGELFF. The DNA for the CDR3 is TGTGCCAGCAGCTTGTCTGTAGGCTCGGGGGGCGGGGAGCTGTTTTTT.

This chain uses TRBV6-5 with TRBJ1-2; TRBD1 matches 8 bases. CDR3 length equals 14 residues. Germline values: CDR1 MNHEY, CDR2 SVGAGI. Unmatched junction bases numbered 6, after V lost 1 base and J lost 8 bases. CDR3 nucleotide sequence: TGTGCCAGCAGTTACTACCAGGGGGCTGGGGGCTACACCTTC. It codes for CASSYYQGAGGYTF.

This clone has only one observation. V and J are TRBV7-9 and TRBJ1-1; 8 bases are shared with TRBD1. Germline V gene lookup returns CDR1 SEHNR and CDR2 FQNEAQ (reference sequence). The CDR3 is 15 residues long. Trimming took 5 bases from V and 1 from J; bases not matched to a gene: 6. The CDR3 sequence: CASSLWTGPNTEAFF. The CDR3 nucleotides are TGTGCCAGCAGCCTGTGGACAGGGCCGAACACTGAAGCTTTCTTT.

Remarks on this clone: This sample includes further DNA sequences coding for the same CDR3. The chain has TRBV5-6 and TRBJ1-2; D call uncertain. The CDR3 is 13 amino acids. CDR1 is SGHDT and CDR2 is YYEEEE in the germline V gene. Trimming removed 0 bases from V and 2 bases from J, with 5 bases in between. The CDR3 region is CASSLAGNYGYTF. The CDR3, as DNA: TGTGCCAGCAGCTTGGCGGGAAACTATGGCTACACCTTC.

This sequence joins TRBV23-1 and TRBJ1-4; 10 bases agree with TRBD1. TRBV23-1 is assigned to the ORF class and has an uncertain function. Germline trimming cut 0 bases from V and 7 bases from J; bases unmatched to any gene: 2. The CDR3 runs to 15 residues. The CDR3 DNA follows: TGCGCCAGCAGTCAATCGCGGACAGGGGGTGAAAAACTGTTTTTT. Amino acids: CASSQSRTGGEKLFF.

To note about this clone: The same CDR3 can be traced to other DNA sequences in this sample. The chain uses TRBV5-6 and TRBJ1-2, with TRBD1 matching over 10 bases. The CDR3 is made up of 14 amino acids. The J segment lost 5 bases and the V segment lost 3 bases, leaving 4 bases of the junction unmatched. Germline CDR1 SGHDT, CDR2 YYEEEE. In DNA form, the CDR3 reads TGTGCCAGCAGCTCGACAGGGGGCGGATATGGCTACACCTTC. It codes for CASSSTGGGYGYTF.

The V call is TRBV15, the J call TRBJ1-1; D may be TRBD1 (6 bases). Between the trimmed V and J ends, which lost 4 bases and 5 bases, there was a span of 11 bases. The CDR3 extends over 13 amino acids. The germline V gene has CDR1 LNHNV and CDR2 YYDKDF (reference sequence). CDR3: CATSKGVKTEAFF. CDR3 coding DNA: TGTGCCACCAGCAAGGGGGTTAAGACTGAAGCTTTCTTT.

The V call is TRBV28, the J call TRBJ2-7; 7 nucleotides agree with TRBD1. This CDR3 spans 12 amino acids. Losses at the gene ends were 9 bases for V and 6 bases for J; bases not matched to a gene: 8. The V gene's germline CDR1 is MDHEN and CDR2 SYDVKM. The CDR3 DNA reads TGTGCCAGTTCCGGGACAGTAAGCGAGCAGTACTTC. Encoded protein: CASSGTVSEQYF.

The rearrangement joins TRBV29-1 to TRBJ1-5; D may be TRBD1 (6 bases). The CDR3 runs 13 residues. CDR1 and CDR2 (germline): SQVTM, ANQGSEA. V was shortened by 5 bases and J by 5 bases, with 13 bases between the two germline ends. The CDR3 DNA follows: TGCAGCGTTCGTCGGACAGAGGATCAGCCCCAGCATTTT. Residues: CSVRRTEDQPQHF.

The rearrangement joins TRBV5-5 to TRBJ1-5; 11 bases are a match to TRBD1. Germline assignment: CDR1 SGHKS and CDR2 YYEKEE (reference sequence). The J segment lost 3 bases and the V segment lost 2 bases, leaving 10 bases of the junction unmatched. This CDR3 is built from 18 residues. As DNA, the CDR3 is TGTGCCAGCAGCTTCCGGGACAGGGGGTCGAACTTCAATCAGCCCCAGCATTTT. Amino acid sequence: CASSFRDRGSNFNQPQHF.

V and J are TRBV3-1 (or the pseudogene TRBV3-2) and TRBJ2-5; D is undetermined. The CDR3 runs 14 residues. Trimming cost V 4 bases and J 5 bases, with 14 bases left between them. Per the germline V gene, CDR1 is LGHDT and CDR2 is YNNKEL (reference sequence). DNA for the CDR3: TGTGCCAGCAGCCTCGAGGCCCTTGTCGAGACCCAGTACTTC. The encoded protein is CASSLEALVETQYF.

The V call is TRBV3-1 (or the pseudogene TRBV3-2), the J call TRBJ1-1, with D uncertain. This CDR3 is built from 14 residues. CDR1 is LGHDT, CDR2 YNNKEL, per germline (reference sequence). V was cut by 5 bases and J by 5 bases, with 15 bases left in between. CDR3 bases: TGTGCCAGCAGCACAAACAGCGGTCGGACTGAAGCTTTCTTT. Protein sequence: CASSTNSGRTEAFF.

This clone showed up just a few times. V gene TRBV7-2 combines with J gene TRBJ1-2; the D is unclear. The CDR3 contains 12 residues. Trimming removed 2 bases from V and 5 bases from J, with 6 bases in between. The germline V gene encodes CDR1 SGHTA and CDR2 FQGNSA. The CDR3 protein is CASSLRSYGYTF. CDR3 DNA: TGTGCCAGCAGCTTACGGAGTTATGGCTACACCTTC. The full variable domain, completed using reference TRBV7-2 and TRBJ1-2, is GAGVSQSPSNKVTEKGKDVELRCDPISGHTALYWYRQSLGQGLEFLIYFQGNSAPDKSGLPSDRFSAERTGGSVSTLTIQRTQQEDSAVYLCASSLRSYGYTFGSGTRLTVV.

The count of this clone is one. V and J are TRBV7-9 and TRBJ2-2; 9 bases are a match to TRBD1. Germline CDR1 and CDR2: SEHNR and FQNEAQ (reference sequence). The CDR3 contains 14 residues. The CDR3 DNA follows: TGTGCTGAAACAGGGGGCGCGGACACCGGGGAGCTGTTTTTT. Translating it yields CAETGGADTGELFF.

The V gene is TRBV7-2, the J gene TRBJ1-2; D might be TRBD1 (5 bases). The CDR3 totals 13 residues. Germline V CDR1 and CDR2: SGHTA, FQGNSA. Trimming stripped 2 bases from V and 6 bases from J, with 10 bases between. The CDR3 sequence is CASSLRGGDGYTF. The CDR3 bases are TGTGCCAGCAGCTTACGCGGGGGTGATGGCTACACCTTC.

CDR3 bases: TGTGCCAGCAGCTCAGGGACAGGGGGCTACTATGGCTACACCTTC. It is translated as CASSSGTGGYYGYTF. The V gene is TRBV7-3, the J gene TRBJ1-2, with 12 bases matching TRBD1. The ends lost 4 bases at V and 3 bases at J; junction bases unmatched: 3. The CDR3 extends over 15 amino acids. Germline CDR1 is SGHTA and CDR2 is FQGTGA.

V is TRBV2 and J is TRBJ2-2, with no clear D. CDR1 is SNHLY and CDR2 is FYNNEI in the germline V gene. This CDR3 has 15 residues. Trimming stripped 2 bases from V and 1 base from J, with 8 bases between. The CDR3 reads CASSEMTLNTGELFF. For the CDR3, the DNA is TGTGCCAGCAGTGAAATGACTCTGAACACCGGGGAGCTGTTTTTT.

The rearrangement uses TRBV30 and TRBJ1-6, with D possibly being TRBD1 (6 bases). V lost 1 base and J lost 9, with 10 bases in between. Per the germline V gene, CDR1 is GTSNPN and CDR2 is SVGIG (reference sequence). The CDR3 loop spans 13 amino acids. The CDR3 nucleotides are TGTGCCTGGAGTGAAGGGGGAATTTCACCCCTCCACTTT. Protein product: CAWSEGGISPLHF.

This clone is a singleton in its sample. This chain connects TRBV19 to TRBJ2-1, with D perhaps matching TRBD1 (5 bases). Trimming cost V 3 bases and J 3 bases, with 18 bases left between them. CDR3 length: 17 amino acids. Germline CDR1 is LNHDA and CDR2 is SQIVND (reference sequence). The CDR3 protein is CASSMVSWVTDYNEQFF. In DNA, the CDR3 is TGTGCCAGTAGTATGGTATCTTGGGTGACAGACTACAATGAGCAGTTCTTC.

This clone was found once. The gene calls are TRBV24-1 and TRBJ2-1; 8 bases align to TRBD2. The CDR3 is 13 residues long. Germline V gene lookup returns CDR1 KGHDR and CDR2 SFDVKD. The V and J ends lost 4 bases and 10 bases, in that order; junction bases with no gene match: 5. DNA of the CDR3: TGTGCCACCAGTGACTACCGGGGGGGGGAGCAGTTCTTC. It codes for CATSDYRGGEQFF.

This chain uses TRBV28 with TRBJ1-1; the D gene is possibly TRBD1 (6 bases). Trimming removed 1 base from V and 0 bases from J, with 12 bases in between. CDR1 and CDR2 (germline): MDHEN, SYDVKM. The CDR3 extends over 16 amino acids. As DNA, the CDR3 is TGTGCCAGCAGTTTATTACCCGGACAGCTGAACACTGAAGCTTTCTTT. It translates to CASSLLPGQLNTEAFF.

The chain employs TRBV3-1 (or the pseudogene TRBV3-2) and TRBJ1-4; 7 nucleotides align to TRBD1. CDR1 and CDR2 (germline): LGHDT, YNNKEL (reference sequence). V shed 4 bases and J 7 bases; nucleotides not matched to a gene: 9. This CDR3 is built from 15 residues. CDR3 DNA: TGTGCCAGCAGCCGGAAACAGGGGACTGGTGAAAAACTGTTTTTT. Its protein is CASSRKQGTGEKLFF.

The rearrangement links TRBV4-2 to TRBJ1-2; tentative D call: TRBD1 (5 bases). This CDR3 region has 16 residues. V dropped 0 bases and J dropped 8 bases, with 19 bases sitting between them. Germline values: CDR1 LGHNA, CDR2 YNFKEQ. The CDR3 loop reads CASSQDGNSRGVGYTF. As DNA, the CDR3 is TGTGCCAGCAGCCAAGACGGGAATTCGCGGGGCGTCGGCTACACCTTC.

The table lists this clone with a count of one. CDR3 DNA: TGTGCCAGCAGCTTAGGAGAGACCGGGGAGCTGTTTTTT. Protein sequence: CASSLGETGELFF. The chain joins TRBV13 to TRBJ2-2, with D hard to call. Looked up from germline, CDR1 is PRHDT and CDR2 is FYEKMQ (reference sequence). The length of the CDR3 is 13 residues. V was pared by 0 bases and J by 5 bases, with 4 bases between. Filled out from reference TRBV13 and TRBJ2-2, the complete variable domain reads AAGVIQSPRHLIKEKRETATLKCYPIPRHDTVYWYQQGPGQDPQFLISFYEKMQSDKGSIPDRFSAQQFSDYHSELNMSSLELGDSALYFCASSLGETGELFFGEGSRLTVL.

Worth noting for this clone: This sample includes further DNA sequences coding for the same CDR3. The chain recombines TRBV3-1 (or the pseudogene TRBV3-2) with TRBJ2-7; a weak D match, TRBD1 (6 bases). The CDR3 spans 13 residues. Per the germline V gene, CDR1 is LGHDT and CDR2 is YNNKEL (reference sequence). V dropped 1 base and J dropped 6 bases, with 10 bases sitting between them. In nucleotides, the CDR3 is TGTGCCAGCAGCCAAGTTGGGGGCGGCGAGCAGTACTTC. Translation: CASSQVGGGEQYF.

This chain joins TRBV27 and TRBJ2-7, with 8 bases fitting TRBD1. Germline-derived CDR1 and CDR2 are MNHEY and SMNVEV (reference sequence). The CDR3 covers 15 residues. V dropped 6 bases and J dropped 0; count of bases not matched to a gene: 7. CDR3: CASSYKTGASYEQYF. DNA of the CDR3: TGTGCCAGCAGCTATAAGACAGGGGCCTCCTACGAGCAGTACTTC.